Presented here are 29 T cell receptor beta chains from one specimen sequenced in a study of OX40 agonist ivuxolimab in advanced cancers. TCRdb's table, derived via immunoSEQ multiplex PCR, lists solely in-frame clones and lacks some. The table records approximately 77,000 clones, around 85% of them present only once. The specimen comprised CD4+ or CD8+ T cells sorted from blood, sampled in a trial of the OX40 agonist ivuxolimab. The receptors were gathered from an adult with an advanced solid tumor such as melanoma, head and neck, liver or kidney cancer.

This clone was counted between two and nine times. The V and J genes are TRBV10-3 and TRBJ2-5; 8 nucleotides line up with TRBD1. The ends lost 5 bases at V and 4 bases at J; junction bases unmatched: 9. CDR3 length: 15 amino acids. Germline CDR1 is ENHRY and CDR2 is SYGVKD. CDR3 amino acids: CAISSQDRDGETQYF. DNA for the CDR3: TGTGCCATCAGTTCACAGGACAGGGATGGAGAGACCCAGTACTTC.

V gene TRBV27 combines with J gene TRBJ2-1, with D hard to call. The CDR3 contains 15 residues. Germline loops: CDR1 MNHEY, CDR2 SMNVEV (reference sequence). V lost 3 bases and J lost 4, with 13 bases in between. DNA for the CDR3: TGTGCCAGCAGTTTTAGGTCTAGATCATACAATGAGCAGTTCTTC. It is translated as CASSFRSRSYNEQFF.

The chain employs TRBV4-1 and TRBJ1-2; TRBD1 is a possible D gene (5 bases). Germline CDR1 and CDR2: MGHRA and YSYEKL. The ends were cut back, 4 bases at V and 8 bases at J, with 14 bases in the middle. The CDR3 has 13 residues. In nucleotides, the CDR3 is TGCGCCAGCAGCCCTGGGGCACTTTTAGGCTACACCTTC. This encodes CASSPGALLGYTF.

J is TRBJ1-6 and V is TRBV4-2; D is unclear. Trimming removed 1 base at V and 0 bases at J, with 10 bases between. The CDR3 has 17 residues. CDR1 and CDR2 (germline): LGHNA, YNFKEQ. The CDR3 DNA sequence: TGTGCCAGCAGCCAAGTTCCCCTGGGCTCCTATAATTCACCCCTCCACTTT. Its translation: CASSQVPLGSYNSPLHF.

The chain carries TRBV7-2 and TRBJ2-5; 8 bases are a match to TRBD2. The CDR3 has 15 residues. V shed 2 bases, J shed 5 bases, and the junction held 7 bases outside the gene matches. Germline V gives CDR1 SGHTA, CDR2 FQGNSA. This CDR3 is CASSLLSGGGETQYF. The DNA for the CDR3 is TGTGCCAGCAGCTTATTGAGTGGCGGGGGGGAGACCCAGTACTTC.

The chain links TRBV6-9 to TRBJ2-5; 10 positions agree with TRBD1. Germline assignment: CDR1 MNHGY and CDR2 SVAAGI. There are 13 residues in the CDR3. V lost 10 bases to trimming and J lost 5 bases; unmatched junction nucleotides: 7. CDR3 sequence reads: CATWTGGRETQYF. The CDR3 DNA sequence: TGTGCCACCTGGACAGGGGGAAGGGAGACCCAGTACTTC.

This clone was seen just once. CDR3 region: CAISRQDNNEQFF. CDR3 nucleotides: TGTGCCATCAGCCGACAGGACAACAATGAGCAGTTCTTC. The rearrangement links TRBV10-3 to TRBJ2-1; TRBD1 might be the D (6 bases). This CDR3 is 13 amino acids long. With 6 bases removed from V and 5 bases from J, the gap between germline ends came to 11 bases. Germline assignment: CDR1 ENHRY and CDR2 SYGVKD.

The chain uses TRBV19 and TRBJ2-3; 7 nucleotides agree with TRBD1. Germline CDR1 is LNHDA and CDR2 is SQIVND (reference sequence). The length of the CDR3 is 16 residues. The V gene end was trimmed by 0 bases and the J gene end by 2 bases; junction bases not matched to a gene: 5. In nucleotides, the CDR3 is TGTGCCAGTAGTATAGATCCGGGACAGCCCACAGATACGCAGTATTTT. Translating it yields CASSIDPGQPTDTQYF.

There are a few counts of this clone. The V gene is TRBV29-1, the J gene TRBJ1-5; possibly TRBD1 for D (6 bases). The ends were cut back, 4 bases at V and 6 bases at J, with 16 bases in the middle. Germline V gene data show CDR1 as SQVTM and CDR2 as ANQGSEA. The CDR3 extends over 14 amino acids. The CDR3 reads CSVGGEGDGQPQHF. CDR3 in DNA: TGCAGCGTTGGAGGAGAGGGGGATGGTCAGCCCCAGCATTTT.

The chain recombines TRBV6-1 with TRBJ1-1; tentatively, D is TRBD1 (5 bases). The CDR3 is 13 amino acids. The germline V gene encodes CDR1 MNHNS and CDR2 SASEGT. Trimming removed 6 bases from V and 5 bases from J, with 13 bases in between. The CDR3 loop reads CASSWGEWTEAFF. CDR3 coding DNA: TGTGCCAGCAGCTGGGGGGAATGGACTGAAGCTTTCTTT.

The gene calls are TRBV5-4 and TRBJ2-1; 8 nucleotides agree with TRBD2. The V gene end was trimmed by 6 bases and the J gene end by 0 bases; junction bases not matched to a gene: 11. The CDR3 is made up of 17 amino acids. The germline V gene has CDR1 SGHNT and CDR2 YYREEE (reference sequence). CDR3 sequence reads: CASTPVGGRSSYNEQFF. CDR3 nucleotide sequence: TGTGCCAGCACCCCGGTGGGCGGGAGGAGCTCCTACAATGAGCAGTTCTTC.

The chain employs TRBV5-3 and TRBJ1-5, with 8 bases identical to TRBD1. TRBV5-3 falls under the ORF class, with uncertain function. Trimming took 5 bases from V and 5 from J; bases not matched to a gene: 12. The CDR3 has 16 amino acids. DNA for the CDR3: TGTGCCAGAAGATTGTCTGGGACAGGTCAAGATCAGCCCCAGCATTTT. It codes for CARRLSGTGQDQPQHF.

V and J are TRBV6-5 and TRBJ2-5; 8 positions match TRBD2. The V gene's germline CDR1 is MNHEY and CDR2 SVGAGI. Trimming cost V 5 bases and J 1 base; bases outside gene matches: 6. This CDR3 region has 15 residues. CDR3 in amino acids: CASSLSGAPQETQYF. The CDR3 DNA reads as TGTGCCAGCAGTCTTAGCGGGGCTCCCCAAGAGACCCAGTACTTC.

This CDR3 is CSVGLAGLSTDTQYF. CDR3 nucleotides: TGCAGCGTCGGTCTAGCGGGTCTTAGCACAGATACGCAGTATTTT. V gene TRBV29-1 combines with J gene TRBJ2-3; TRBD2 agrees at 8 bases. In germline, CDR1 is SQVTM, CDR2 ANQGSEA. This CDR3 is built from 15 residues. The J segment lost 0 bases and the V segment lost 6 bases, leaving 8 bases of the junction unmatched.

The chain carries TRBV5-1 and TRBJ1-2; the D is unclear. This CDR3 is 14 amino acids long. The V end was cut by 4 bases, the J end by 6 bases, with 16 bases between. Germline CDR1 SGHRS, CDR2 YFSETQ. CDR3 nucleotide sequence: TGCGCCAGCAGCCCGAGTTCAACAGACGATGGCTACACCTTC. It encodes CASSPSSTDDGYTF.

The rearrangement uses TRBV28 and TRBJ2-7, with D tentatively TRBD2 (5 bases). V was shortened by 3 bases and J by 1 base, with 13 bases between the two germline ends. CDR3 size: 15 residues. CDR1 MDHEN and CDR2 SYDVKM come from the germline V gene. The CDR3, as DNA: TGTGCCAGCAGTTTGGAGACGGAGGCTTCCTACGAGCAGTACTTC. This encodes CASSLETEASYEQYF.

This clone was detected once. V usage is TRBV6-1 and J usage is TRBJ1-2; D unclear. Germline-derived CDR1 and CDR2 are MNHNS and SASEGT. The CDR3 runs 12 residues. The V gene lost 1 base and the J gene lost 5 bases, with 5 bases spanning the gap. The CDR3 nucleotides are TGTGCCAGCAGTGAAGGAGGGTATGGCTACACCTTC. It codes for CASSEGGYGYTF.

J is TRBJ1-1 and V is TRBV5-1; D remains unclear. From germline, CDR1 is SGHRS and CDR2 YFSETQ. The V gene lost 3 bases and the J gene lost 1 base, with 13 bases spanning the gap. The CDR3 spans 15 residues. CDR3 region: CASSSTPGRNTEAFF. CDR3 coding DNA: TGCGCCAGCAGCTCCACCCCAGGTAGGAACACTGAAGCTTTCTTT.

J is TRBJ2-3 and V is TRBV7-2; D is unclear. CDR3 length: 13 residues. Germline CDR1 and CDR2: SGHTA and FQGNSA. The V and J ends lost 5 bases and 5 bases respectively, with 11 bases between them. The CDR3 loop is CASSPAIGDTQYF. In DNA form, the CDR3 reads TGTGCCAGCAGCCCAGCTATAGGAGATACGCAGTATTTT. Full variable domain (remainder filled in from reference TRBV7-2 and TRBJ2-3): GAGVSQSPSNKVTEKGKDVELRCDPISGHTALYWYRQSLGQGLEFLIYFQGNSAPDKSGLPSDRFSAERTGGSVSTLTIQRTQQEDSAVYLCASSPAIGDTQYFGPGTRLTVL.

The chain couples TRBV28 to TRBJ2-5; 7 bases agree with TRBD2. V shed 9 bases and J 3 bases; nucleotides not matched to a gene: 19. This CDR3 is built from 17 residues. CDR1 is MDHEN and CDR2 is SYDVKM in the germline V gene. The CDR3 region is CASLFGRGKGMEETQYF. The DNA of the CDR3 is TGTGCCAGTCTATTCGGGCGGGGGAAGGGGATGGAAGAGACCCAGTACTTC. The full variable domain, in which reference TRBV28 and TRBJ2-5 provide the parts outside the CDR3, is DVKVTQSSRYLVKRTGEKVFLECVQDMDHENMFWYRQDPGLGLRLIYFSYDVKMKEKGDIPEGYSVSREKKERFSLILESASTNQTSMYLCASLFGRGKGMEETQYFGPGTRLLVL.

V is TRBV10-3 and J is TRBJ1-5; the D gene is possibly TRBD1 (6 bases). V was pared by 0 bases and J by 2 bases, with 14 bases between. CDR3 length equals 17 residues. The germline gives CDR1 ENHRY, CDR2 SYGVKD. CDR3 nucleotides: TGTGCCATCAGTGAGTCGGGAACAGGGTTGGGCAATCAGCCCCAGCATTTT. The encoded protein is CAISESGTGLGNQPQHF.

The CDR3 region is CASSQQQGSTDTQYF. In nucleotides, the CDR3 is TGTGCCAGCAGCCAGCAACAGGGAAGCACAGATACGCAGTATTTT. The V call is TRBV4-2, the J call TRBJ2-3; weak D call: TRBD1 (6 bases). Germline lookup yields CDR1 LGHNA and CDR2 YNFKEQ. The CDR3 is 15 residues long. Trimming pared 3 bases from V and 0 bases from J, leaving 10 bases between.

V gene TRBV19 combines with J gene TRBJ2-6; D assignment may be TRBD1 or TRBD2 (5 bases each). The V gene lost 1 base and the J gene lost 4 bases, with 11 bases spanning the gap. This CDR3 has 16 amino acids. Germline CDR1 reads LNHDA; CDR2 reads SQIVND (reference sequence). CDR3 sequence (DNA): TGTGCCAGTAGTATAGTTGCCAGGGACGGGGCCAACGTCCTGACTTTC. Its translation is CASSIVARDGANVLTF.

The V and J genes are TRBV2 and TRBJ2-3, with a tentative D call TRBD2 (6 bases). CDR3 length: 16 residues. Between the trimmed V and J ends, which lost 1 base and 1 base, there was a span of 12 bases. CDR1 is SNHLY and CDR2 is FYNNEI in the germline V gene. The CDR3 loop reads CASSEGLRGGTDTQYF. For the CDR3, the DNA is TGTGCCAGCAGTGAAGGGTTGCGGGGTGGCACAGATACGCAGTATTTT.

The chain joins TRBV7-2 to TRBJ1-4; TRBD1 matches at 7 bases. Losses at the gene ends were 5 bases for V and 5 bases for J; bases not matched to a gene: 8. This CDR3 has 15 amino acids. Germline V CDR1 and CDR2: SGHTA, FQGNSA. CDR3 in DNA: TGTGCCAGCAGCCCCTGGACAGGAAAAAATGAAAAACTGTTTTTT. This codes for CASSPWTGKNEKLFF.

The V gene is TRBV5-1, the J gene TRBJ1-2, with a weak D call TRBD1 (5 bases). V was trimmed by 5 bases and J by 4 bases, leaving 12 bases between them. CDR3 length: 13 amino acids. Per the germline V gene, CDR1 is SGHRS and CDR2 is YFSETQ. In nucleotides, the CDR3 is TGCGCCAGCAGTTATGACAGTGGCTATGGCTACACCTTC. Its protein product is CASSYDSGYGYTF.

The genes are TRBV11-1 and TRBJ1-1; 7 bases match TRBD1. The CDR3 contains 15 residues. V lost 2 bases to trimming and J lost 2 bases; unmatched junction nucleotides: 5. Germline lookup yields CDR1 SGHAT and CDR2 FQDESV (reference sequence). The CDR3 DNA sequence: TGTGCCAGCAGCTTACTGACAGGGTCTAACACTGAAGCTTTCTTT. Translation gives CASSLLTGSNTEAFF.

This chain uses TRBV29-1 with TRBJ1-4; D remains ambiguous. Trimming took off 4 bases at V and 11 bases at J, with 11 bases between the two ends. Germline CDR1 reads SQVTM; CDR2 reads ANQGSEA. There are 11 residues in the CDR3. In DNA, the CDR3 is TGCAGCGTTGGGAGGGCGGGGAAACTGTTTTTT. Translating it yields CSVGRAGKLFF.

The chain is built from TRBV29-1 and TRBJ2-1, with D unresolved. CDR1 and CDR2 (germline): SQVTM, ANQGSEA. The V and J ends lost 8 bases and 5 bases respectively, with 10 bases between them. The CDR3 consists of 11 residues. The CDR3 nucleotides read TGCAGCCTGGGTGCAGACAATGAGCAGTTCTTC. Translated, it gives CSLGADNEQFF.